The 7 T cell receptor beta chains listed next were all sequenced from one sample in a study of human T cells and chemical hapten exposure. Indicated time point: patch test 1, 2 weeks after DPC sensitization. As to treatment: therapeutic diphenylcyclopropenone sensitization with weekly scalp DPC. Via MiXCR, TCRdb re-called the RACE reads, giving one row per CDR3 protein. Counted here are around 76,000 distinct CDR3 sequences, about an eighth occurring once; the ten biggest clones make up approximately 3.7%. The sequencing used whole blood, collected in connection with sensitization to the hapten diphenylcyclopropenone (DPC). All receptors come from a woman between 55 and 75 years old with alopecia areata. Some clones in this sample may be carry-over from other donors' samples.

The V call is TRBV12-3 or TRBV12-4, the J call TRBJ1-1; 10 nucleotides agree with TRBD1. The CDR3 length is 15 residues. V dropped 5 bases and J dropped 4; count of bases not matched to a gene: 7. The CDR3 is CASSPRQGAGTEAFF. The DNA for the CDR3 is TGTGCCAGCAGTCCACGACAGGGGGCAGGCACTGAAGCTTTCTTT.

This clonotype was picked up many times. The V and J genes are TRBV20-1 and TRBJ1-4; perhaps TRBD1 as D (6 bases). The length of the CDR3 is 13 residues. Germline lookup yields CDR1 DFQATT and CDR2 SNEGSKA (reference sequence). Trimming took 8 bases from V and 0 from J, leaving 10 bases between them. Here the CDR3 reads CSPTGTTNEKLFF. DNA of the CDR3: TGCAGTCCAACAGGGACAACTAATGAAAAACTGTTTTTT.

The chain carries TRBV18 and TRBJ1-2; 8 nucleotides agree with TRBD1. The J segment lost 5 bases and the V segment lost 6 bases, leaving 5 bases of the junction unmatched. Germline loops: CDR1 KGHSH, CDR2 LQKENI. This CDR3 has 13 residues. The CDR3 loop reads CASSVDREYGYTF. DNA of the CDR3: TGTGCCAGCTCCGTGGACAGGGAGTATGGCTACACCTTC.

This clonotype was detected many times. This chain joins TRBV27 and TRBJ1-5, with 7 bases lining up with TRBD1. The germline gives CDR1 MNHEY, CDR2 SMNVEV (reference sequence). The CDR3 runs 12 residues. V trimming: 6 bases; J trimming: 4 bases; junction bases outside the gene matches: 0. This CDR3 is CASRQGNQPQHF. In DNA form, the CDR3 reads TGTGCCAGCAGACAGGGGAATCAGCCCCAGCATTTT.

There are a few counts of this clonotype. The CDR3 DNA reads as TGTGCCAGCAGCAACAGGGTCCCCCAGCATTTT. This encodes CASSNRVPQHF. This chain links TRBV21-1 with TRBJ1-5; TRBD1, the table's D call, was not compared with the DNA. TRBV21-1 is a known pseudogene. This CDR3 is built from 11 residues.

This clonotype turned up a few times. The chain carries TRBV9 and TRBJ1-1; D is undetermined. The CDR3 spans 13 residues. Trimming left V 0 bases short and J 4 bases short, with 7 bases between. Germline V gene lookup returns CDR1 SGDLS and CDR2 YYNGEE. In DNA, the CDR3 is TGTGCCAGCAGCGTAGGTCTGGTCACTGAAGCTTTCTTT. Encoded protein: CASSVGLVTEAFF. The variable domain in full, with the rest retrieved from reference TRBV9 and TRBJ1-1, is DSGVTQTPKHLITATGQRVTLRCSPRSGDLSVYWYQQSLDQGLQFLIQYYNGEERAKGNILERFSAQQFPDLHSELNLSSLELGDSALYFCASSVGLVTEAFFGQGTRLTVV.

In its sample, this clonotype was seen a few times. The chain employs TRBV11-2 and TRBJ1-1; D gene uncertain. The CDR3 is 14 residues long. V lost 6 bases to trimming and J lost 2 bases, with 13 bases between them. The germline V gene has CDR1 SGHAT and CDR2 FQNNGV. The CDR3 bases are TGTGCCAGCAGTCCCACCCCAAGTAACACTGAAGCTTTCTTT. Amino acids: CASSPTPSNTEAFF.